This paragraph reports one T cell receptor (beta chain). This sample was included in a study of control samples from healthy donors and cancer patients. Generated by immunoSEQ multiplex PCR, the TCRdb table keeps only in-frame clones and is missing some. The table shows 150,000 to 200,000 clones, with around 91% occurring only once. This CDR3 has 13 amino acids. V shed 1 base and J shed 1 base, with 3 bases lying between them. Germline V gives CDR1 SGHTS, CDR2 YDEGEE. This rearrangement joins TRBV5-8 to TRBJ1-5; D unresolved. This sequence was found in a woman in her thirties in good health. Sequencing was done on a sample of blood. The CDR3 DNA reads as TGTGCCAGCAGCTTGACAAGCAATCAGCCCCAGCATTTT. The encoded protein is CASSLTSNQPQHF.